This T cell receptor (beta chain) was identified during a study of blood T cell repertoires in COVID-19 (TCRdb year 2020). Study-level background: The collaborator samples originated in the United States, Italy and Spain and spanned the acute and convalescent phases of COVID-19. Nearly every sample came with metadata listing a de-identified subject ID, COVID-19 status, age in years and sex. HLA class I and class II types, where available, came from metadata supplied by the sample provider rather than from assay-based typing. The repertoires were made available in a free public database intended to serve as a resource for research on the immune response to SARS-CoV-2. Subjects who had been exposed to COVID-19, were actively infected with it, or had recovered from it provided the deeply sampled blood TCRbeta repertoires that made up the dataset. Samples were obtained from the ongoing ImmuneRACE study (first 160 participants) and from about 1,300 subjects provided by 6 global collaborators. The prospective study material was composed of cDNA or gDNA derived from T cells, B-cell-depleted T cells, or PBMCs. Results the study describes overall, beyond this receptor: Clinical and demographic metadata were provided uncurated, with the amount varying by source and participant.

Each collaborating institution followed its own protocols to collect whole blood in K2EDTA tubes. For TCRbeta analysis, collaborators shipped samples as frozen whole blood, isolated PBMCs, or DNA extracted from either of those sample types. Remarks on this clone: Its binding antigen is unknown. Base quality data are lacking; no much larger clone is found one base away.

TCRbeta CDR3 regions were amplified from genomic DNA by means of the immunoSEQ Assay, a bias-controlled multiplex PCR. The original methods were these. Nucleated cell counts per sample were estimated from amplification of reference gene primers within the assay. To quantify the absolute abundance of each unique TCRbeta CDR3 rearrangement, sequence reads were collapsed and filtered. For each sample, productive Simpson clonality was calculated as the square root of Simpson's diversity index across productive rearrangements. TCRdb carries this immuneACCESS record with in-frame sequences only. Its versions omit some clonotypes, under half of them owing to an unresolved V gene in the studies checked, with the rest unexplained. The V and J calls and clone size come from that table; D and trimming were worked out from the DNA. The sample yields around 250,000 clones; around 82% were counted once. Together, the top ten hold 5.7% of the sample.

Via the germline V gene, CDR1 is SGHAT and CDR2 FQNNGV. CDR3 length: 14 amino acids, cysteine to phenylalanine. The read is trimmed to its CDR3 DNA, 42 bases read in frame from base 1. Germline trimming amounts to 11 bases on V and 2 bases on J, with 6 as the count of junction bases outside the gene matches. The rearranged chain carries TRBV11-2 and TRBJ2-3; the central 11 bases match TRBD2. The sequence derives from an older man with acute or convalescent COVID-19. The sequencing sample was made of peripheral blood. The sequenced DNA: TGTGCCGGAGGGACTAGCGGTAACACAGATACGCAGTATTTT. It encodes CAGGTSGNTDTQYF.